The 7 T cell receptor beta chains in this list originate from one sample, sequenced in a study of blood T cells in healthy people across ages. Through a sample-barcoded 5' primer and a J-beta primer mix, a second PCR was run for roughly 6 to 12 cycles. TCRdb re-called the 5' RACE reads with MiXCR, one entry per CDR3 protein. The sample has just under 900,000 distinct CDR3 sequences, less than 35% seen once; the top ten hold approximately 15%. Sequencing was performed on blood. The source of these receptors is a woman older than 75 in good health.

This clonotype was recorded many times. The chain couples TRBV4-3 to TRBJ2-7, with D possibly being TRBD2 (5 bases). CDR3 length: 15 residues. Germline CDR1 LGHNA, CDR2 YSLEER. V lost 0 bases, J lost 3 bases, and 12 bases lay in between. CDR3 sequence: CASSQDPGRVYEQYF. CDR3 DNA: TGCGCCAGCAGCCAAGACCCCGGGCGGGTCTACGAGCAGTACTTC.

This clonotype was found many times. This chain connects TRBV20-1 to TRBJ2-5; 10 bases agree with TRBD2. Germline V lookup: CDR1 DFQATT, CDR2 SNEGSKA (reference sequence). J lost 8 bases, V lost 0 bases, and 9 bases had no gene match. This CDR3 is 15 amino acids long. The chain's CDR3 is CSARDYQRGGQTQYF. CDR3 bases: TGCAGTGCTAGAGATTACCAGCGGGGGGGCCAAACCCAGTACTTC.

About this clonotype: A much larger clone sits a single nucleotide away, making a read error possible. The rearrangement joins TRBV11-3 to TRBJ2-7, with 8 bases identical to TRBD2. Germline loops: CDR1 SGHNT, CDR2 YENEEA. Trimming took 2 bases from V and 7 from J; bases not matched to a gene: 13. The CDR3 extends over 16 amino acids. The CDR3 reads CASSLIAGHTYNEQYF. The CDR3 nucleotides read TGTGCCAGCAGCTTAATAGCGGGGCACACCTACAATGAGCAGTACTTC. The complete variable domain, with remaining parts taken from reference TRBV11-3 and TRBJ2-7, reads EAGVVQSPRYKIIEKKQPVAFWCNPISGHNTLYWYLQNLGQGPELLIRYENEEAVDDSQLPKDRFSAERLKGVDSTLKIQPAELGDSAVYLCASSLIAGHTYNEQYFGPGTRLTVT.

This clonotype was observed at least ten times. V gene TRBV4-3 combines with J gene TRBJ1-2; 9 nucleotides match TRBD1. CDR1 is LGHNA, CDR2 YSLEER, per germline. J gave up 1 base and V 4 bases, and 7 bases lay outside the gene matches. There are 16 residues in the CDR3. The CDR3 region is CASSRRGTGNNYGYTF. The CDR3 DNA sequence: TGCGCCAGCAGCCGGAGAGGGACAGGGAATAACTATGGCTACACCTTC.

The chain uses TRBV5-1 and TRBJ1-1; perhaps TRBD1 as D (6 bases). Per the germline V gene, CDR1 is SGHRS and CDR2 is YFSETQ. V lost 2 bases and J 1 base, leaving 15 bases between the germline ends. This CDR3 has 16 residues. Here the CDR3 DNA reads TGCGCCAGCAGCTTTGGCACAGGGAGGTGGAACACTGAAGCTTTCTTT. Its translation: CASSFGTGRWNTEAFF.

This clonotype was seen many times. The gene calls are TRBV7-2 and TRBJ2-7; D remains unclear. This CDR3 contains 15 residues. The V end lost 1 base, the J end lost 6 bases, and 16 bases lay between the germline ends. Per germline, CDR1 SGHTA and CDR2 FQGNSA. CDR3 nucleotides: TGTGCCAGCAGCTTAGGGGGAACTCAGAAACTCGAGCAGTACTTC. Amino acids: CASSLGGTQKLEQYF.

This clonotype was detected a few times. The chain recombines TRBV4-2 with TRBJ1-4; TRBD1 agrees at 7 bases. The CDR3 consists of 14 residues. V gave up 0 bases and J gave up 7 bases; unmatched junction bases: 2. CDR1 is LGHNA, CDR2 YNFKEQ, per germline. In nucleotides, the CDR3 is TGTGCCAGCAGCCAAGACAGGGGGATTGAAAAACTGTTTTTT. This translates into CASSQDRGIEKLFF.